Shown below are 8 T cell receptor beta chains from a single sample sequenced in a study of OX40 agonist ivuxolimab in advanced cancers. Sequencing used immunoSEQ multiplex PCR; TCRdb keeps in-frame clones, though not all of them. The table has around 60,000 clones, about nine tenths seen once. Here the sequenced sample was CD4+ or CD8+ T cells sorted from blood, taken in a trial of the OX40 agonist ivuxolimab. These receptors were obtained from an adult with an advanced solid tumor such as melanoma, head and neck, liver or kidney cancer.

This clone showed up just once. The chain links TRBV28 to TRBJ2-7; D ambiguous. The CDR3 length is 15 residues. Germline CDR1 reads MDHEN; CDR2 reads SYDVKM. V was clipped by 1 base and J by 3 bases, with 13 bases between them. The CDR3 here is CASSLLAEASYEQYF. In nucleotides, the CDR3 is TGTGCCAGCAGTTTATTAGCCGAAGCTAGCTACGAGCAGTACTTC.

The CDR3 region is CASSVLGGAPEAFF. CDR3 bases: TGTGCCAGCAGCGTGCTAGGCGGGGCTCCTGAAGCTTTCTTT. This rearrangement joins TRBV27 to TRBJ1-1; possible D gene TRBD1, 5 bases. From germline, CDR1 is MNHEY and CDR2 SMNVEV (reference sequence). CDR3 length: 14 residues. Trimming cost V 6 bases and J 6 bases, with 17 bases left between them.

The V call is TRBV29-1, the J call TRBJ2-1, with D hard to call. The CDR3 extends over 10 amino acids. Between the trimmed V and J ends, which lost 2 bases and 10 bases, there was a span of 6 bases. Germline loops: CDR1 SQVTM, CDR2 ANQGSEA. This CDR3 reads CSVERDEQFF. CDR3 in DNA: TGCAGCGTTGAAAGAGACGAGCAGTTCTTC.

This sequence joins TRBV28 and TRBJ2-1, with D unresolved. This CDR3 has 14 amino acids. Trimming took off 2 bases at V and 4 bases at J, with 9 bases between the two ends. In germline, CDR1 is MDHEN, CDR2 SYDVKM. CDR3 DNA sequence: TGTGCCAGCAGTTTAGAGGATGAATACAATGAGCAGTTCTTC. Amino acids: CASSLEDEYNEQFF.

This clone was counted a few times. V gene TRBV19 combines with J gene TRBJ2-7; 10 bases are shared with TRBD1. Per germline, CDR1 LNHDA and CDR2 SQIVND (reference sequence). V trimming: 5 bases; J trimming: 3 bases; junction bases outside the gene matches: 4. The CDR3 consists of 14 residues. CDR3 residues: CASSAGQGIYEQYF. Here the CDR3 DNA reads TGTGCCAGTAGTGCGGGACAGGGGATCTACGAGCAGTACTTC.

The chain is built from TRBV7-9 and TRBJ1-2; D unclear. The CDR3 extends over 13 amino acids. Per germline, CDR1 SEHNR and CDR2 FQNEAQ (reference sequence). Deletions cut 5 bases from V and 7 bases from J, with 14 bases between. The CDR3 sequence is CASSRPGGPGYTF. As DNA, the CDR3 is TGTGCCAGCAGCCGCCCCGGCGGGCCTGGCTACACCTTC.

The rearrangement joins TRBV9 to TRBJ1-1, with D tentatively TRBD1 (6 bases). V lost 2 bases and J 4 bases, leaving 12 bases between the germline ends. The CDR3 is 14 residues long. Per germline, CDR1 SGDLS and CDR2 YYNGEE. The CDR3 sequence: CASSVEGGGTEAFF. The CDR3 DNA sequence: TGTGCCAGCAGCGTTGAGGGGGGCGGCACTGAAGCTTTCTTT.

This chain connects TRBV27 to TRBJ1-6, with D maybe TRBD1 (5 bases). Germline assignment: CDR1 MNHEY and CDR2 SMNVEV (reference sequence). The CDR3 spans 17 residues. Trimming left V 5 bases short and J 3 bases short, with 17 bases between. This CDR3 is CASSLAHGTVYNSPLHF. The CDR3 coding sequence is TGTGCCAGCAGTCTAGCGCACGGGACGGTCTATAATTCACCCCTCCACTTT.